The rows below give T cell receptor beta chains drawn from one sample of a study of blood T cell repertoires in COVID-19. Profiled with immunoSEQ multiplex PCR; TCRdb holds only in-frame clones, not every one. The table includes about 52,000 clones, roughly 89% detected once. The sequenced sample was peripheral blood. The source is a man in his sixties with active COVID-19. The CDR3 runs from the conserved cysteine through the conserved F or W. The order of the fields is clone size, D gene, J gene, V gene, CDR3 DNA, CDR3 protein. The D gene is left open where the match is weak. The size entry is marked missing in some rows and otherwise reads once, few, many or a size class.

clone_size: NA
d_call: NA
j_call: TRBJ1-1
v_call: TRBV5-1
cdr3_nt: TGCGCCAGCAGCTTGGCCGCGGACAGACCGAACACTGAAGCTTTCTTT
cdr3_aa: CASSLAADRPNTEAFF

clone_size: NA
d_call: NA
j_call: TRBJ2-7
v_call: TRBV3-1/TRBV3-2
cdr3_nt: TGTGCCAGCAGCCAAAGACAGGTAACCTACGAGCAGTACTTC
cdr3_aa: CASSQRQVTYEQYF

clone_size: NA
d_call: TRBD1
j_call: TRBJ1-6
v_call: TRBV28
cdr3_nt: TGTGCCAGCAGCTCCGGACGACAGGGGGCATCACCCCTCCACTTT
cdr3_aa: CASSSGRQGASPLHF

clone_size: NA
d_call: NA
j_call: TRBJ1-6
v_call: TRBV6-5
cdr3_nt: TGTGCCAGCAGTTACCTCCAGGGTAATTCACCCCTCCACTTT
cdr3_aa: CASSYLQGNSPLHF

clone_size: NA
d_call: NA
j_call: TRBJ1-2
v_call: TRBV6-2/TRBV6-3
cdr3_nt: TGTGCCAGCAGTTACGGGCAGCTAAACTATGGCTACACCTTC
cdr3_aa: CASSYGQLNYGYTF

clone_size: once
d_call: TRBD2
j_call: TRBJ2-7
v_call: TRBV6-2/TRBV6-3
cdr3_nt: TGTGCCAGCATTTACTCCGGGACTAGCTACGAGCAGTACTTC
cdr3_aa: CASIYSGTSYEQYF

clone_size: NA
d_call: TRBD2
j_call: TRBJ2-2
v_call: TRBV5-5
cdr3_nt: TGTGCCAGCAGCTCGGCGGGGGGGCTGAGCACCGGGGAGCTGTTTTTT
cdr3_aa: CASSSAGGLSTGELFF

clone_size: NA
d_call: NA
j_call: TRBJ2-4
v_call: TRBV5-4
cdr3_nt: TGTGCCAGCAGCTTACCCGGGACTCTAGCCAAAAACATTCAGTACTTC
cdr3_aa: CASSLPGTLAKNIQYF

clone_size: NA
d_call: NA
j_call: TRBJ1-3
v_call: TRBV19
cdr3_nt: TGTGCCAGTAGTACAGGGAAGAGCTCTGGAAACACCATATATTTT
cdr3_aa: CASSTGKSSGNTIYF

clone_size: NA
d_call: TRBD2
j_call: TRBJ2-2
v_call: TRBV27
cdr3_nt: TGTGCCAGCAGTTTTTCAGCGGGAGTGCCCGGGGAGCTGTTTTTT
cdr3_aa: CASSFSAGVPGELFF

clone_size: NA
d_call: NA
j_call: TRBJ1-1
v_call: TRBV7-2
cdr3_nt: TGTGCCAGCAGCTTATCACAGGGTGGACGTTCCACTGAAGCTTTCTTT
cdr3_aa: CASSLSQGGRSTEAFF

clone_size: NA
d_call: NA
j_call: TRBJ2-1
v_call: TRBV9
cdr3_nt: TGTGCCAGCAGCGTATTTGCCGGGACTGGGGATGAGCAGTTCTTC
cdr3_aa: CASSVFAGTGDEQFF

clone_size: few
d_call: NA
j_call: TRBJ2-7
v_call: TRBV28
cdr3_nt: TGTGCCAGCAGTTATTACCAGTACGAGCAGTACTTC
cdr3_aa: CASSYYQYEQYF

clone_size: NA
d_call: TRBD2
j_call: TRBJ2-7
v_call: TRBV7-2
cdr3_nt: TGTGCCAGCAGCTTGAGACTAGCGGGACATTACGAGCAGTACTTC
cdr3_aa: CASSLRLAGHYEQYF

clone_size: NA
d_call: TRBD1
j_call: TRBJ2-1
v_call: TRBV6-5
cdr3_nt: TGTGCCAGCAGGCTCGACAGGGCTTCCTACAATGAGCAGTTCTTC
cdr3_aa: CASRLDRASYNEQFF

clone_size: NA
d_call: TRBD1
j_call: TRBJ2-2
v_call: TRBV27
cdr3_nt: TGTGCCAGCAGTTTCGACCCGGGACAGGGATTTCTAGGGGAGCTGTTTTTT
cdr3_aa: CASSFDPGQGFLGELFF

clone_size: NA
d_call: TRBD1
j_call: TRBJ1-5
v_call: TRBV27
cdr3_nt: TGTGCCAGCGGAACAACAGGGGCCCAGCCCCAGCATTTT
cdr3_aa: CASGTTGAQPQHF

clone_size: NA
d_call: NA
j_call: TRBJ2-4
v_call: TRBV6-2/TRBV6-3
cdr3_nt: TGTGCCAGCAGTTACGGTCCCGGAGCCAAAAACATTCAGTACTTC
cdr3_aa: CASSYGPGAKNIQYF

clone_size: NA
d_call: NA
j_call: TRBJ2-3
v_call: TRBV19
cdr3_nt: TGTGCCAGTAGCCGGGGGTCTAATACGCAGTATTTT
cdr3_aa: CASSRGSNTQYF

clone_size: once
d_call: TRBD2
j_call: TRBJ2-1
v_call: TRBV29-1
cdr3_nt: TGCAGCGTTGAACTTGGCGGGAGGGGGTACAATGAGCAGTTCTTC
cdr3_aa: CSVELGGRGYNEQFF

clone_size: NA
d_call: NA
j_call: TRBJ2-7
v_call: TRBV10-3
cdr3_nt: TGTGCCATCAGTGATCCTAAGAAGGGACAAACGGCCCACGAGCAGTACTTC
cdr3_aa: CAISDPKKGQTAHEQYF

clone_size: once
d_call: TRBD1
j_call: TRBJ2-4
v_call: TRBV30
cdr3_nt: TGTGCCTGGCTTAGACGACAGGGTCCATGGGACATTCAGTACTTC
cdr3_aa: CAWLRRQGPWDIQYF

clone_size: NA
d_call: TRBD1
j_call: TRBJ2-1
v_call: TRBV29-1
cdr3_nt: TGCAGCACCCGACAGGGTGCCAATGAGCAGTTCTTC
cdr3_aa: CSTRQGANEQFF

clone_size: NA
d_call: NA
j_call: TRBJ1-3
v_call: TRBV7-8
cdr3_nt: TGTGCCAGCAGCGTGTCCGGGACTCCAGGAAACACCATATATTTT
cdr3_aa: CASSVSGTPGNTIYF

clone_size: NA
d_call: NA
j_call: TRBJ1-2
v_call: TRBV11-2
cdr3_nt: TGTGCCAGCAGCTTAGATCCGAGCGCTGGCTACACCTTC
cdr3_aa: CASSLDPSAGYTF

clone_size: NA
d_call: NA
j_call: TRBJ2-7
v_call: TRBV5-5
cdr3_nt: TGTGCCAGCAGCTTGGCCGCGGGACAGAGCTCCTACGAGCAGTACTTC
cdr3_aa: CASSLAAGQSSYEQYF

clone_size: few
d_call: NA
j_call: TRBJ2-7
v_call: TRBV14
cdr3_nt: TGTGCCAGCAGCCAAGCCCTCTACGAGCAGTACTTC
cdr3_aa: CASSQALYEQYF

clone_size: once
d_call: TRBD1
j_call: TRBJ2-5
v_call: TRBV9
cdr3_nt: TGTGCCAGCAGCGCCGGACAGGGACAAGAGACCCAGTACTTC
cdr3_aa: CASSAGQGQETQYF

clone_size: NA
d_call: NA
j_call: TRBJ1-1
v_call: TRBV28
cdr3_nt: TGTGCCAGCAGCCCAAGTCGTCAGGAAGCTTTCTTT
cdr3_aa: CASSPSRQEAFF

clone_size: NA
d_call: TRBD2
j_call: TRBJ2-7
v_call: TRBV27
cdr3_nt: TGTGCCAGCAGTTTTGACCAGCGGGAAACCCACGAGCAGTACTTC
cdr3_aa: CASSFDQRETHEQYF

clone_size: NA
d_call: TRBD2
j_call: TRBJ2-7
v_call: TRBV28
cdr3_nt: TGTGCCAGCAGTCCAAGTGGTACTAGCGGGAATTTC
cdr3_aa: CASSPSGTSGNF

clone_size: NA
d_call: NA
j_call: TRBJ2-1
v_call: TRBV7-3
cdr3_nt: TGTGCCAGCAGCCTAGGAGAGTCCTACAATGAGCAGTTCTTC
cdr3_aa: CASSLGESYNEQFF

clone_size: NA
d_call: NA
j_call: TRBJ2-7
v_call: TRBV7-9
cdr3_nt: TGTGCCAGCAGCTTAGTTCCCAGAAGCTACGAGCAGTACTTC
cdr3_aa: CASSLVPRSYEQYF

clone_size: NA
d_call: NA
j_call: TRBJ1-6
v_call: TRBV18
cdr3_nt: TGTGCCAGCTCACCACTCCCAGGGACAACGTCCTATAATTCACCCCTCCACTTT
cdr3_aa: CASSPLPGTTSYNSPLHF

clone_size: NA
d_call: TRBD2
j_call: TRBJ2-1
v_call: TRBV27
cdr3_nt: TGTGCCAGCAGTTTGTCTATAGCGGGAGTCAATGAGCAGTTCTTC
cdr3_aa: CASSLSIAGVNEQFF

clone_size: NA
d_call: TRBD2
j_call: TRBJ2-5
v_call: TRBV5-5
cdr3_nt: TGTGCCAGCAGCGTGACTAGCGGCCAAGAGACCCAGTACTTC
cdr3_aa: CASSVTSGQETQYF

clone_size: NA
d_call: NA
j_call: TRBJ1-1
v_call: TRBV7-2
cdr3_nt: TGTGCCAGCAGCTTCAAAGGTGGAGGACGAGCTTTCTTT
cdr3_aa: CASSFKGGGRAFF

clone_size: NA
d_call: TRBD1
j_call: TRBJ1-1
v_call: TRBV29-1
cdr3_nt: TGCAGCACAGCCCCGACAGGGGGAACTGAAGCTTTCTTT
cdr3_aa: CSTAPTGGTEAFF

clone_size: once
d_call: NA
j_call: TRBJ2-4
v_call: TRBV6-1
cdr3_nt: TGTGCCAGCAGTGAAGCGGCAGGGCAAAACATTCAGTACTTC
cdr3_aa: CASSEAAGQNIQYF

clone_size: NA
d_call: TRBD1
j_call: TRBJ2-1
v_call: TRBV6-4
cdr3_nt: TGTGCCAGCAGTGACCCGGACAGGTCGGCATACAATGAGCAGTTCTTC
cdr3_aa: CASSDPDRSAYNEQFF

clone_size: NA
d_call: TRBD1
j_call: TRBJ1-6
v_call: TRBV28
cdr3_nt: TGTGCCAGCCGCCGGGACAGGGTTTCACCCCTCCACTTT
cdr3_aa: CASRRDRVSPLHF

clone_size: NA
d_call: NA
j_call: TRBJ1-5
v_call: TRBV28
cdr3_nt: TGTGCCAGCAGTTTAAGGGGTCAGCCCCAGCATTTT
cdr3_aa: CASSLRGQPQHF

clone_size: NA
d_call: TRBD2
j_call: TRBJ2-3
v_call: TRBV2
cdr3_nt: TGTGCCAGCGGTCGGCGGGAGAGAGATACGCAGTATTTT
cdr3_aa: CASGRRERDTQYF

clone_size: once
d_call: TRBD1
j_call: TRBJ1-6
v_call: TRBV9
cdr3_nt: TGTGCCAGCAGCGTAGTTGGGACAGTAGATTCACCCCTCCACTTT
cdr3_aa: CASSVVGTVDSPLHF

clone_size: NA
d_call: TRBD2
j_call: TRBJ2-7
v_call: TRBV5-6
cdr3_nt: TGTGCCAGCTCCGACTTTCGCGGGAGTTACGAGCAGTACTTC
cdr3_aa: CASSDFRGSYEQYF

clone_size: NA
d_call: NA
j_call: TRBJ1-1
v_call: TRBV5-6
cdr3_nt: TGTGCCAGCAGGTACAGGGAGGGAACTGAAGCTTTCTTT
cdr3_aa: CASRYREGTEAFF

clone_size: NA
d_call: TRBD2
j_call: TRBJ2-5
v_call: TRBV23-1
cdr3_nt: TGCGCCAGCAGAGAAGCGGGAGGGGAGACCCAGTACTTC
cdr3_aa: CASREAGGETQYF

clone_size: NA
d_call: NA
j_call: TRBJ1-1
v_call: TRBV9
cdr3_nt: TGTGCCAGCAGCCCCGGGGGGCGAACTGAAGCTTTCTTT
cdr3_aa: CASSPGGRTEAFF

clone_size: NA
d_call: NA
j_call: TRBJ1-1
v_call: TRBV20-1
cdr3_nt: TGCAGCGCGAGTAGGGGATTGGGGAACACTGAAGCTTTCTTT
cdr3_aa: CSASRGLGNTEAFF

clone_size: NA
d_call: NA
j_call: TRBJ2-3
v_call: TRBV5-1
cdr3_nt: TGCGCCAGCAAATCCTCTCTCCCGCCGCAGGATACGCAGTATTTT
cdr3_aa: CASKSSLPPQDTQYF

clone_size: once
d_call: TRBD1
j_call: TRBJ1-4
v_call: TRBV5-1
cdr3_nt: TGCGCCAGCAGCGGAGGGTTCCGGGACAGATTAACTAATGAAAAACTGTTTTTT
cdr3_aa: CASSGGFRDRLTNEKLFF

clone_size: NA
d_call: TRBD1
j_call: TRBJ1-5
v_call: TRBV6-2/TRBV6-3
cdr3_nt: TGTGCCAGCAGTTACACAGGGGTCCAGCCCCAGCATTTT
cdr3_aa: CASSYTGVQPQHF

clone_size: NA
d_call: TRBD1
j_call: TRBJ1-5
v_call: TRBV15
cdr3_nt: TGTGCCACCAGCGTAGGACAGGGCCCGGGGCAGCCCCAGCATTTT
cdr3_aa: CATSVGQGPGQPQHF

clone_size: NA
d_call: NA
j_call: TRBJ2-7
v_call: TRBV11-1
cdr3_nt: TGTGCCAGCAGCTTAGAGCAGGGCCTCTCCTACGAGCAGTACTTC
cdr3_aa: CASSLEQGLSYEQYF

clone_size: NA
d_call: NA
j_call: TRBJ1-2
v_call: TRBV6-5
cdr3_nt: TGTGCCAGCGGGCAGAGTCTCGGCTACACCTTC
cdr3_aa: CASGQSLGYTF

clone_size: NA
d_call: NA
j_call: TRBJ2-1
v_call: TRBV30
cdr3_nt: TGTGCCTGTACCCAGGGCCCCAATGAGCAGTTCTTC
cdr3_aa: CACTQGPNEQFF

clone_size: few
d_call: TRBD1
j_call: TRBJ1-1
v_call: TRBV6-5
cdr3_nt: TGTGCCACCCCGGCGAGGGACAGGGCGAACACTGAAGCTTTCTTT
cdr3_aa: CATPARDRANTEAFF

clone_size: NA
d_call: TRBD2
j_call: TRBJ2-1
v_call: TRBV9
cdr3_nt: TGTGCCAGCAGCGCAACCCCTAGCGGGAAGGGGTACAATGAGCAGTTCTTC
cdr3_aa: CASSATPSGKGYNEQFF